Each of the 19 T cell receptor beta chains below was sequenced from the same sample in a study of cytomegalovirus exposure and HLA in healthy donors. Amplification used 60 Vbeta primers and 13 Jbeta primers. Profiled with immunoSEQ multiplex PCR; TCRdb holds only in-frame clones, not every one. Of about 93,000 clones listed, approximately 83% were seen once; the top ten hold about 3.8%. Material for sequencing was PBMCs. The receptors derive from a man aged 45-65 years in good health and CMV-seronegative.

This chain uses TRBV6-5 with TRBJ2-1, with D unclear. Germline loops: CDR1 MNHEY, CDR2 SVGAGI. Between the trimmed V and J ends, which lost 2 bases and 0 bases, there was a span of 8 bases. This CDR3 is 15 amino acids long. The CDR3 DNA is TGTGCCAGCAGTTACAGCCCTAGCTCCTACAATGAGCAGTTCTTC. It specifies CASSYSPSSYNEQFF.

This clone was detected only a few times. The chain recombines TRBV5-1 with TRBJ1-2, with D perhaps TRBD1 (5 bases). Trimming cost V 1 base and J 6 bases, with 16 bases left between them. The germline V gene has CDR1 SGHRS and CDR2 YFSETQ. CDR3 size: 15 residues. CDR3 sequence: CASSLTTSTDNGYTF. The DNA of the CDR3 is TGCGCCAGCAGCTTGACCACCTCGACAGATAATGGCTACACCTTC.

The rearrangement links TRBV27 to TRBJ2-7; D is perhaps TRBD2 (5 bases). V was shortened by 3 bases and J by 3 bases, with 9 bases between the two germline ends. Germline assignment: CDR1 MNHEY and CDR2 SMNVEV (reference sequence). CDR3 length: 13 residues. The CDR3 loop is CASSFIGGYEQYF. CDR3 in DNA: TGTGCCAGCAGTTTCATAGGAGGCTACGAGCAGTACTTC.

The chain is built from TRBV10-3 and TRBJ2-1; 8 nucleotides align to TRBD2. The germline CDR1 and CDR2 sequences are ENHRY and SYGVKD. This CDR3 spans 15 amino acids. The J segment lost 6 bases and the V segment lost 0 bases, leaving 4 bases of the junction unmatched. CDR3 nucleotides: TGTGCCATCAGTGAGTCGATGAGCGGGAGCAATGAGCAGTTCTTC. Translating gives CAISESMSGSNEQFF.

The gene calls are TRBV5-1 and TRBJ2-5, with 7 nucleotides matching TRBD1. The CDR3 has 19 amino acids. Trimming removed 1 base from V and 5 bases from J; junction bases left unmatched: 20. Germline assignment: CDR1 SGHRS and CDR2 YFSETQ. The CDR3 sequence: CASSLYPGRDSPLGETQYF. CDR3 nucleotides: TGCGCCAGCAGCTTGTACCCCGGCCGGGACAGCCCCTTAGGCGAGACCCAGTACTTC.

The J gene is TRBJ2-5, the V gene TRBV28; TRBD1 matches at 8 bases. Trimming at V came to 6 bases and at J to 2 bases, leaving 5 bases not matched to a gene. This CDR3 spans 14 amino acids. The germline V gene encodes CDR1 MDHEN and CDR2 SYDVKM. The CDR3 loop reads CASRETGGQETQYF. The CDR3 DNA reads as TGTGCCAGCAGAGAAACAGGGGGGCAAGAGACCCAGTACTTC.

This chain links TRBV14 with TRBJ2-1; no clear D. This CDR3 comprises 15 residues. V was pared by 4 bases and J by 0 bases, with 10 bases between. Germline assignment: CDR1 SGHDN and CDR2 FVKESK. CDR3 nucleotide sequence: TGTGCCAGCAGCCGCGACTGGCCCTCCTACAATGAGCAGTTCTTC. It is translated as CASSRDWPSYNEQFF.

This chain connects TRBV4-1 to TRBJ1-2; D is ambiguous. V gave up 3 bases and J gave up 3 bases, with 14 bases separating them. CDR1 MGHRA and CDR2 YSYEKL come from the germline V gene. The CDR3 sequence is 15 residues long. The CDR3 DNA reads TGCGCCAGCAGCCAGGTGGCCAGGATGGACTATGGCTACACCTTC. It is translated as CASSQVARMDYGYTF.

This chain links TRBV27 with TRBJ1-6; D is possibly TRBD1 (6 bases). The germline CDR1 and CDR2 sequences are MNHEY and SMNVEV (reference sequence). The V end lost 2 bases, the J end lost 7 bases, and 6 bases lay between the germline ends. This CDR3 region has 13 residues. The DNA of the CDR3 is TGTGCCAGCAGTTTAAGGGGGAATTCACCCCTCCACTTT. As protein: CASSLRGNSPLHF.

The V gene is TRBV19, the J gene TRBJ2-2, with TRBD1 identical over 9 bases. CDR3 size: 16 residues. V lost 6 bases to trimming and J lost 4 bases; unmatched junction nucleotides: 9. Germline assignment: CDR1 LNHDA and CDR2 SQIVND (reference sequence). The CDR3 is CASRLTGTGSTGELFF. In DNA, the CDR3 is TGTGCCAGTAGACTTACCGGGACAGGGAGCACCGGGGAGCTGTTTTTT. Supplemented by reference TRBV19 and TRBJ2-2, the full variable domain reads DGGITQSPKYLFRKEGQNVTLSCEQNLNHDAMYWYRQDPGQGLRLIYYSQIVNDFQKGDIAEGYSVSREKKESFPLTVTSAQKNPTAFYLCASRLTGTGSTGELFFGEGSRLTVL.

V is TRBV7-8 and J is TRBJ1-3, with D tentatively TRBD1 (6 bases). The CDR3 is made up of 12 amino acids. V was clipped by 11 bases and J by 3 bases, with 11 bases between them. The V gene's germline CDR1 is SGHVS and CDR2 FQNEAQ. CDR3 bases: TGTGCCGGGGGAGGGGGTGGAAACACCATATATTTT. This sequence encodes CAGGGGGNTIYF.

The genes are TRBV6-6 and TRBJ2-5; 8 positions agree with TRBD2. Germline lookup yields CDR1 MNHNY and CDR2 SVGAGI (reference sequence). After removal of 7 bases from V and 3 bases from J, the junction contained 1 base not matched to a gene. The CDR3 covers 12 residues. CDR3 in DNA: TGTGCCAGCACAGCGGGGGAAGAGACCCAGTACTTC. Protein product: CASTAGEETQYF.

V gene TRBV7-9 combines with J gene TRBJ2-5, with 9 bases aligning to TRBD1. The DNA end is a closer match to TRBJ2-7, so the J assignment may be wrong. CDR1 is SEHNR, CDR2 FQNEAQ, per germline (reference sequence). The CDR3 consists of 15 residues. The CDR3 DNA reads TGTGCCAGCAGCTACACCGGGACAGGGACCTACGAGCAGTACTTC. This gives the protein CASSYTGTGTYEQYF.

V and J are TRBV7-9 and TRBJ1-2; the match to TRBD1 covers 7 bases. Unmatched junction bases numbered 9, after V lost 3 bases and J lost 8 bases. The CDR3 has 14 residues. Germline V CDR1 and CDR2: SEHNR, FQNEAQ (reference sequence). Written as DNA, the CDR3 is TGTGCCAGCAGCTTTATGACAGGGCCAAAGGGCTACACCTTC. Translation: CASSFMTGPKGYTF.

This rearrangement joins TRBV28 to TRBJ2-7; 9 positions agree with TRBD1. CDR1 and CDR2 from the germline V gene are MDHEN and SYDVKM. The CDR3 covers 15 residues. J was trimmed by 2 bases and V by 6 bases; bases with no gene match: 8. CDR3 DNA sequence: TGTGCCAGCAGCCCTGGGACAGGGAGGACCTACGAGCAGTACTTC. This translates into CASSPGTGRTYEQYF.

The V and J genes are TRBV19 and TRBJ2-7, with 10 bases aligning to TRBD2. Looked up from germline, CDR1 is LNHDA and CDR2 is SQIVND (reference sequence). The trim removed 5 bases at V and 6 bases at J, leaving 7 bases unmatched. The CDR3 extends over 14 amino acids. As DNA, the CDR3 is TGTGCCAGTAGTCAGCGGGAGGGTCAGCCCGAGCAGTACTTC. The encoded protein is CASSQREGQPEQYF.

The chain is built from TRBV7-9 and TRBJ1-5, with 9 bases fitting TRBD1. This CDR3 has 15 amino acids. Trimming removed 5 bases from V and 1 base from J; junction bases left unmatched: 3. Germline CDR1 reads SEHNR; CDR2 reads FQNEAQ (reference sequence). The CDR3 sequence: CASSVGTGSNQPQHF. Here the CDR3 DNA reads TGTGCCAGCAGCGTGGGGACAGGGAGCAATCAGCCCCAGCATTTT.

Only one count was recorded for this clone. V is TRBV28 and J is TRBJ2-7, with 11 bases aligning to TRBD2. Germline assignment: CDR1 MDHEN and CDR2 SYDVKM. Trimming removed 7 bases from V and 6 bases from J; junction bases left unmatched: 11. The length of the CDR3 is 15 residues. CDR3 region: CASTYGLAGVFEQYF. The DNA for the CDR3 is TGTGCCAGCACCTACGGACTAGCGGGCGTGTTCGAGCAGTACTTC.

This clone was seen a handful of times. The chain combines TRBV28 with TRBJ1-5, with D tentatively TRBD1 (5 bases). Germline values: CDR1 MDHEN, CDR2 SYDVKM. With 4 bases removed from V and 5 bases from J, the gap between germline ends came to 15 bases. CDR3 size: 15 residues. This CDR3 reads CASSSTGERDQPQHF. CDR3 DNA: TGTGCCAGCAGTTCGACGGGGGAAAGGGATCAGCCCCAGCATTTT.